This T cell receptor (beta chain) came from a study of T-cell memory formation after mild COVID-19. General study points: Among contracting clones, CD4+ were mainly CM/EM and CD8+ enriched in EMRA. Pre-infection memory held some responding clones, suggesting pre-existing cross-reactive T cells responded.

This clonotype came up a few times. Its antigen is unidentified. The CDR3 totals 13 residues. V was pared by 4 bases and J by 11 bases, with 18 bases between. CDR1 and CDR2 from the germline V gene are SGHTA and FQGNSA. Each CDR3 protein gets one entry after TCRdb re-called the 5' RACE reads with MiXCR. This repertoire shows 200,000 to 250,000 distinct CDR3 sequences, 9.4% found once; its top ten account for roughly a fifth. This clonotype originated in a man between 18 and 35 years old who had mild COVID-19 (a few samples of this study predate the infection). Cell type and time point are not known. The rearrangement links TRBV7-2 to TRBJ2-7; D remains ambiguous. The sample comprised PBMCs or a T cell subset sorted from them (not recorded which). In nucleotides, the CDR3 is TGTGCCAGCAGCTCGTCCTATTCCGTAAGCAAGTACTTC. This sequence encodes CASSSSYSVSKYF. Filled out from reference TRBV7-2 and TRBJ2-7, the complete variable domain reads GAGVSQSPSNKVTEKGKDVELRCDPISGHTALYWYRQSLGQGLEFLIYFQGNSAPDKSGLPSDRFSAERTGGSVSTLTIQRTQQEDSAVYLCASSSSYSVSKYFGPGTRLTVT.